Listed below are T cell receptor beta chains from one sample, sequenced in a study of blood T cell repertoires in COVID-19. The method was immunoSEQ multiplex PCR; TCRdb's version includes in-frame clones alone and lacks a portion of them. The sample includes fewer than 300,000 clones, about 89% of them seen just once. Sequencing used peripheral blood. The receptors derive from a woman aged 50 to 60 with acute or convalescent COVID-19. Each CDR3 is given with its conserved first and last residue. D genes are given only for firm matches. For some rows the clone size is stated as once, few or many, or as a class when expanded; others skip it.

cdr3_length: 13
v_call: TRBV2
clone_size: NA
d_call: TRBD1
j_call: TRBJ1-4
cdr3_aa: CASSGTGSEKLFF
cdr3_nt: TGTGCCAGCAGTGGGACAGGGAGTGAAAAACTGTTTTTT

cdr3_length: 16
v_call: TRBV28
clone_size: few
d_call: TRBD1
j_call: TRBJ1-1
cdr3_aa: CASSPPGQGGRTEAFF
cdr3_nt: TGTGCCAGCAGTCCTCCGGGACAGGGAGGGAGGACTGAAGCTTTCTTT

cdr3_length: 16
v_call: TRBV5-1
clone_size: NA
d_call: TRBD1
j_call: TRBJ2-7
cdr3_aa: CASSMGGTGEPYEQYF
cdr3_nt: TGCGCCAGCAGTATGGGTGGGACAGGGGAACCCTACGAGCAGTACTTC

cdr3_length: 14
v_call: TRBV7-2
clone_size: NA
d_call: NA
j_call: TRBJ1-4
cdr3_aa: CASSLVHRGEKLFF
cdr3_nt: TGTGCCAGCAGCTTAGTCCACCGGGGGGAAAAACTGTTTTTT

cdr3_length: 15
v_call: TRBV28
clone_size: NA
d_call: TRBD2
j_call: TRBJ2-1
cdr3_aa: CASRRTSGSFIEQFF
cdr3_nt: TGTGCCAGCAGGCGAACTAGCGGGAGTTTTATTGAGCAGTTCTTC

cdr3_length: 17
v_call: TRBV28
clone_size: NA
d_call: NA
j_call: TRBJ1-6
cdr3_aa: CASSSPGLGSYNSPLHF
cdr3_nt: TGTGCCAGCAGTTCTCCTGGCCTCGGGTCCTATAATTCACCCCTCCACTTT

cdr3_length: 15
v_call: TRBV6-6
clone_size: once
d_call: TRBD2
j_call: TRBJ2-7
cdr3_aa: CASSYVKRGSYEQYF
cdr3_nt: TGTGCCAGCAGTTACGTAAAGCGGGGATCCTACGAGCAGTACTTC

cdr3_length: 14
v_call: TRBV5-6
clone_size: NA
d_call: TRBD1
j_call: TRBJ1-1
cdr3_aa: CASSWGQGVTEAFF
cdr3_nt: TGTGCCAGCAGTTGGGGACAGGGGGTCACTGAAGCTTTCTTT

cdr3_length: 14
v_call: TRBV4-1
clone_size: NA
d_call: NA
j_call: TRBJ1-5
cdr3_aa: CASSTGLDNQPQHF
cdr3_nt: TGCGCCAGCAGCACCGGACTGGACAATCAGCCCCAGCATTTT

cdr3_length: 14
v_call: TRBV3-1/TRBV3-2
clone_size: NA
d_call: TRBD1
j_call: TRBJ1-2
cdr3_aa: CASSQEDRGYGYTF
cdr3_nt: TGTGCCAGCAGCCAAGAGGACAGGGGATATGGCTACACCTTC

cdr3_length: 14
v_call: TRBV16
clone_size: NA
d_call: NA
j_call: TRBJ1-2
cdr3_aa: CASDWAASNYGYTF
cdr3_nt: TGTGCCAGCGATTGGGCAGCCTCTAACTATGGCTACACCTTC

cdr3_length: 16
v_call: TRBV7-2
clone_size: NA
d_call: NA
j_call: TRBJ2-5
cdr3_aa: CASSLAFGGTQETQYF
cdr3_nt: TGTGCCAGCAGCTTAGCTTTCGGGGGAACGCAAGAGACCCAGTACTTC

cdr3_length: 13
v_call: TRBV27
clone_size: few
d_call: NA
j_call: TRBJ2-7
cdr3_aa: CASSFQGSYEQYF
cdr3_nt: TGTGCCAGCAGTTTTCAGGGTTCCTACGAGCAGTACTTC

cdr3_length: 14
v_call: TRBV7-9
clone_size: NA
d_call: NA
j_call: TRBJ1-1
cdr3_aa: CASSLLLANTEAFF
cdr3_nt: TGTGCCAGCAGCTTATTGTTAGCGAACACTGAAGCTTTCTTT

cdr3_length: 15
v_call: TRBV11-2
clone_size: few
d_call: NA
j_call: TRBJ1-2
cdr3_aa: CASSLDRGPAYGYTF
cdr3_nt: TGTGCCAGCAGCTTAGACAGGGGCCCGGCCTATGGCTACACCTTC

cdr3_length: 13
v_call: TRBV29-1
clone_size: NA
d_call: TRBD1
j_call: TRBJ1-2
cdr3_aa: CSVPGQLNYGYTF
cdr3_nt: TGCAGCGTCCCGGGACAGCTTAACTATGGCTACACCTTC

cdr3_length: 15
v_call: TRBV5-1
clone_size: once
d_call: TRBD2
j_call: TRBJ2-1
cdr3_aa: CASSLGLAGGNEQFF
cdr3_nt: TGCGCCAGCAGCTTGGGTCTAGCGGGGGGCAATGAGCAGTTCTTC

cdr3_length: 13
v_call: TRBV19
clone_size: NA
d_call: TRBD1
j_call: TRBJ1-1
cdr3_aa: CATRDRGNTEAFF
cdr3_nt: TGTGCCACGAGGGACAGGGGGAACACTGAAGCTTTCTTT

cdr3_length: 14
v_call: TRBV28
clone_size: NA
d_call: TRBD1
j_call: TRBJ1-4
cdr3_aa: CASRYRGRLEKLFF
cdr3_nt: TGTGCCAGCAGGTACAGGGGGCGCTTAGAAAAACTGTTTTTT

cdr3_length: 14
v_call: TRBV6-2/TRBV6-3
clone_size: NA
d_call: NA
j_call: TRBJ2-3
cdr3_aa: CASSSQGRTDTQYF
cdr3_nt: TGTGCCAGCAGTTCCCAGGGGCGCACAGATACGCAGTATTTT

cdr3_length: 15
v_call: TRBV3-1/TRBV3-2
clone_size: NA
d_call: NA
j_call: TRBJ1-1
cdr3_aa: CASSQEQSLNTEAFF
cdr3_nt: TGTGCCAGCAGCCAAGAGCAGTCATTGAACACTGAAGCTTTCTTT

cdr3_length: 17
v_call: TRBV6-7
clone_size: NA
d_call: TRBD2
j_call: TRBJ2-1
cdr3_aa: CASSYSEAGDSYNEQFF
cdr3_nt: TGTGCCAGCAGTTACTCTGAGGCGGGAGACTCCTACAATGAGCAGTTCTTC

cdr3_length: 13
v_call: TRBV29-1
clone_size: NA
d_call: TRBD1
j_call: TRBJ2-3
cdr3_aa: CSVPVRGTGTVYF
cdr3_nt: TGCAGCGTTCCGGTTCGGGGGACAGGCACAGTGTATTTT

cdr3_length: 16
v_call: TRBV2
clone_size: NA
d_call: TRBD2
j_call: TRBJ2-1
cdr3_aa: CASSEALAGGYNEQFF
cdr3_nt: TGTGCCAGCAGTGAGGCGTTGGCGGGAGGATACAATGAGCAGTTCTTC

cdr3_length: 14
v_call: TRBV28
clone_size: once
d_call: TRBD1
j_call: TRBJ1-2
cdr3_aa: CASRGQAGDYGYTF
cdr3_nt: TGTGCCAGCAGGGGACAGGCCGGAGACTATGGCTACACCTTC

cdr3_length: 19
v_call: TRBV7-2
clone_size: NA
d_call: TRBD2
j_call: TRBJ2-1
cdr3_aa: CASSIAGTSGSRWYNEQFF
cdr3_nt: TGTGCCAGCAGCATAGCCGGGACTAGCGGGAGTAGGTGGTACAATGAGCAGTTCTTC

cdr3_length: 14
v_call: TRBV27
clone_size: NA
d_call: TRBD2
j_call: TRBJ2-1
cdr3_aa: CASSLAATYNEQFF
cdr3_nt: TGTGCCAGCAGTCTAGCGGCCACCTACAATGAGCAGTTCTTC

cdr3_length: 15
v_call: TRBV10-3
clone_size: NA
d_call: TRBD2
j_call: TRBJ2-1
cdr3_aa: CAISLAGGPGNEQFF
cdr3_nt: TGTGCCATCAGTTTAGCGGGAGGGCCGGGGAATGAGCAGTTCTTC

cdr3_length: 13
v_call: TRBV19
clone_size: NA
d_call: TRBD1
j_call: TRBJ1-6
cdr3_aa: CASSGQGGSPLHF
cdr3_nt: TGTGCCAGTAGTGGACAGGGTGGATCACCCCTCCACTTT

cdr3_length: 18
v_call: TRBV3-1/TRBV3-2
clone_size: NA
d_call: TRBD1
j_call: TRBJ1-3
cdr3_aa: CASSQEANRGVTGNTIYF
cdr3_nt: TGTGCCAGCAGCCAAGAAGCGAACAGGGGGGTGACTGGAAACACCATATATTTT

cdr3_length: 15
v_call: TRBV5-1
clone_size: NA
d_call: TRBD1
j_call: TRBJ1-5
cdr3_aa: CASSLAPGGRQPQHF
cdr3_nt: TGCGCCAGCAGCTTGGCCCCAGGGGGCCGGCAGCCCCAGCATTTT

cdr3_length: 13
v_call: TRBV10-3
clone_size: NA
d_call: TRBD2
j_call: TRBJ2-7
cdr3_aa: CAMGEREDYEQYF
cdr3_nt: TGTGCCATGGGGGAGCGGGAAGACTACGAGCAGTACTTC

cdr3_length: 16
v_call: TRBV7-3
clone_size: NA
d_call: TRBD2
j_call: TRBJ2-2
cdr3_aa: CASSDGTPGGAGELFF
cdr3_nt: TGTGCCAGCAGCGACGGGACCCCGGGGGGGGCCGGGGAGCTGTTTTTT

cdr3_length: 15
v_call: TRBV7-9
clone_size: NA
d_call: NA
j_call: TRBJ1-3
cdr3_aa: CASRQGGSSGNTIYF
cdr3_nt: TGTGCCAGCAGGCAAGGGGGTAGCTCTGGAAACACCATATATTTT

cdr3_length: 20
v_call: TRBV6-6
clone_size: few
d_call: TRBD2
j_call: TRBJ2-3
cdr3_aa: CASSPFGGSGRMWLTDTQYF
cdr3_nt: TGTGCCAGCAGCCCCTTTGGGGGAAGCGGGAGGATGTGGTTGACAGATACGCAGTATTTT

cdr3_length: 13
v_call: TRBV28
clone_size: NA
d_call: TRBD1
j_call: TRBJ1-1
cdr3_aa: CASSPGQGLGAFF
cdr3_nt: TGTGCCAGCAGTCCGGGACAGGGGCTTGGGGCTTTCTTT

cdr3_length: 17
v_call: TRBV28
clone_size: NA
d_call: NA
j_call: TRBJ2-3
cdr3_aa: CASYRFRGAGDTDTQYF
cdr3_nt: TGTGCCAGCTATAGGTTCCGGGGAGCGGGCGACACAGATACGCAGTATTTT

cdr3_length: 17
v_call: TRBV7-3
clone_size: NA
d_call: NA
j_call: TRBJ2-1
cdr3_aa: CASSSWAEIAVFNEQFF
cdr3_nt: TGTGCCAGCAGCTCCTGGGCCGAGATAGCGGTCTTTAATGAGCAGTTCTTC

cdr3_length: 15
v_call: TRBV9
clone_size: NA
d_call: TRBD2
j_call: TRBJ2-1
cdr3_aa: CASSLLAGASNEQFF
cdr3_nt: TGTGCCAGCAGCTTACTAGCGGGAGCGTCTAATGAGCAGTTCTTC

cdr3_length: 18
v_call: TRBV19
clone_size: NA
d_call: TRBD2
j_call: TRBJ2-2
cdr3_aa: CASFNPGTSGSRTGELFF
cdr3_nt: TGTGCCAGTTTTAACCCCGGGACTAGCGGGAGTCGCACCGGGGAGCTGTTTTTT